This note documents a single T cell receptor (beta chain) sequence. Its cognate antigen is unknown. Primers used in a second PCR of roughly 6 to 11 cycles were a sample-barcoded 5' primer and a J-beta primer mix. TCRdb itself ran the 5' RACE reads through MiXCR, one entry per CDR3 protein. The sample shows over a million distinct CDR3 sequences, under 45% of them seen only once. Germline loops: CDR1 SGDLS, CDR2 YYNGEE. After removal of 3 bases from V and 3 bases from J, the junction contained 13 bases not matched to a gene. The length of the CDR3 is 18 residues. The sample, about 9.2 milliliters of peripheral blood, was drawn from each donor. This record comes from a study of blood T cells in healthy people across ages. Study results and limitations: More naive CD4+ cells and higher diversity marked long-lived donors relative to aged donors. Unsorted PBMCs ruled out conclusive naive versus antigen-experienced comparison. TCR beta diversity per million T cells fell roughly linearly with age.

The genes are TRBV9 and TRBJ2-1, with 9 bases that match TRBD2. Source material: blood. The receptor was derived from an older woman in good health. As DNA, the CDR3 is TGTGCCAGCAGCGAAATGGGTAGCGGGAGTTCGGTCTACAATGAGCAGTTCTTC. It encodes CASSEMGSGSSVYNEQFF.